The clone carrying this T cell receptor beta chain has a handful of counts. Its matching antigen is unknown. A single record per CDR3 protein comes from TCRdb applying MiXCR to the 5' RACE reads. This sample has around 370,000 distinct CDR3 sequences, with around 9% found just once. Germline V gene data show CDR1 as SGHTA and CDR2 as FQGTGA. The CDR3 has 14 amino acids. Deletions cut 3 bases from V and 3 bases from J, with 11 bases between. The data are from a study of identical twins. General observations from the study: Insertion counts were lower in abundant cord blood beta clonotypes, a trend that memory repertoires did not show. Low generation probability was overrepresented in out-of-frame alpha sequences shared by twins.

The TCR originated in a woman between 45 and 60 years old in good health. The J gene is TRBJ1-1, the V gene TRBV7-3, with a possible D match to TRBD1 (6 bases). Sequencing input: naive T cells sorted from blood. The CDR3 DNA reads TGTGCCAGCAGCTTGAAGGCAGGGGACACTGAAGCTTTCTTT. Its protein product is CASSLKAGDTEAFF.